One sample yielded the 29 T cell receptor beta chains listed below, sequenced in a study of control samples from healthy donors and cancer patients. Generated by immunoSEQ multiplex PCR, the TCRdb table keeps only in-frame clones and is missing some. The table lists about 140,000 clones, around 92% of them singletons, with approximately 3.4% in the top ten. The sequenced sample was blood. The receptors originated from a young man in good health.

The gene calls are TRBV5-1 and TRBJ2-1; D gene uncertain. The CDR3 runs to 12 residues. Trimming shortened V by 0 bases and J by 8 bases, and 6 bases separated the two germline ends. Germline V lookup: CDR1 SGHRS, CDR2 YFSETQ. In nucleotides, the CDR3 is TGCGCCAGCAGCTTGGTGTGGGATGAGCAGTTCTTC. Its protein is CASSLVWDEQFF.

V is TRBV9 and J is TRBJ2-2; 11 nucleotides agree with TRBD2. CDR1 and CDR2 from the germline V gene are SGDLS and YYNGEE. The CDR3 spans 15 residues. V shed 6 bases and J 4 bases; nucleotides not matched to a gene: 5. The CDR3 here is CASTLTSGTTGELFF. In DNA, the CDR3 is TGTGCCAGCACCCTGACTAGCGGGACCACCGGGGAGCTGTTTTTT. The full variable domain, completed using reference TRBV9 and TRBJ2-2, is DSGVTQTPKHLITATGQRVTLRCSPRSGDLSVYWYQQSLDQGLQFLIQYYNGEERAKGNILERFSAQQFPDLHSELNLSSLELGDSALYFCASTLTSGTTGELFFGEGSRLTVL.

V is TRBV20-1 and J is TRBJ2-7; no clear D. The CDR3 length is 11 residues. Germline CDR1 reads DFQATT; CDR2 reads SNEGSKA (reference sequence). Trimming shortened V by 0 bases and J by 3 bases, and 3 bases separated the two germline ends. The CDR3 nucleotides are TGCAGTGCTAGAGAGAGCTACGAGCAGTACTTC. Protein sequence: CSARESYEQYF.

The genes are TRBV6-1 and TRBJ1-5, with 11 bases that match TRBD1. Germline CDR1 is MNHNS and CDR2 is SASEGT. CDR3 size: 14 residues. V lost 3 bases, J lost 7 bases, and 2 bases stayed unmatched. The CDR3 DNA sequence: TGTGCCAGCAGTGACGGGACAGGGGGACAGCCCCAGCATTTT. This codes for CASSDGTGGQPQHF.

V is TRBV28 and J is TRBJ2-3, with D perhaps matching TRBD2 (5 bases). V was trimmed by 4 bases and J by 6 bases, leaving 5 bases between them. Per germline, CDR1 MDHEN and CDR2 SYDVKM. The CDR3 is 11 residues long. For the CDR3, the DNA is TGTGCCAGCAGTTCGGGGGATACGCAGTATTTT. It yields the protein CASSSGDTQYF.

The V gene is TRBV7-6, the J gene TRBJ2-2; perhaps TRBD2 as D (5 bases). The CDR3 is 15 amino acids. Trimming took off 5 bases at V and 1 base at J, with 11 bases between the two ends. CDR1 is SGHVS and CDR2 is FNYEAQ in the germline V gene. The CDR3 bases are TGTGCCAGCAGCCCCCTTGAGGGGAACACCGGGGAGCTGTTTTTT. Encoded protein: CASSPLEGNTGELFF.

The chain couples TRBV7-9 to TRBJ2-7; TRBD1 is a possible D gene (6 bases). V was clipped by 10 bases and J by 2 bases, with 18 bases between them. The CDR3 has 14 amino acids. Germline CDR1 and CDR2: SEHNR and FQNEAQ (reference sequence). DNA of the CDR3: TGTGCCACCCTCCCCTGGGACACCACCTACGAGCAGTACTTC. Translating gives CATLPWDTTYEQYF.

The V gene is TRBV11-1, the J gene TRBJ2-1, with 15 positions matching TRBD2. The ends lost 3 bases at V and 9 bases at J; junction bases unmatched: 6. This CDR3 spans 16 amino acids. Germline V gene lookup returns CDR1 SGHAT and CDR2 FQDESV (reference sequence). The CDR3 spells CASSLRTSGGAFEQFF. In DNA, the CDR3 is TGTGCCAGCAGCTTGAGGACTAGCGGGGGGGCATTTGAGCAGTTCTTC.

This chain joins TRBV5-6 and TRBJ2-7; the match to TRBD2 covers 11 bases. Trimming removed 1 base from V and 0 bases from J; junction bases left unmatched: 3. In germline, CDR1 is SGHDT, CDR2 YYEEEE. The length of the CDR3 is 16 residues. The CDR3: CASSLRGLADSYEQYF. The CDR3 DNA follows: TGTGCCAGCAGCTTGAGGGGACTAGCGGACTCCTACGAGCAGTACTTC.

The chain employs TRBV24-1 and TRBJ2-1; D unclear. The V end was cut by 7 bases, the J end by 0 bases, with 15 bases between. The V gene's germline CDR1 is KGHDR and CDR2 SFDVKD. The CDR3 length is 16 residues. CDR3 residues: CATSHRLTSSYNEQFF. CDR3 DNA sequence: TGTGCCACCAGCCATAGATTGACCAGCTCCTACAATGAGCAGTTCTTC.

This clone came up once. The gene calls are TRBV7-9 and TRBJ2-7, with D possibly TRBD1 on 5 matching bases. Between the trimmed V and J ends, which lost 4 bases and 0 bases, there was a span of 10 bases. Germline CDR1 is SEHNR and CDR2 is FQNEAQ (reference sequence). The CDR3 runs 14 residues. The chain's CDR3 is CASSSRVGSYEQYF. The CDR3 DNA sequence: TGTGCCAGCAGCTCCAGGGTCGGCTCCTACGAGCAGTACTTC.

The chain combines TRBV12-5 with TRBJ1-2; TRBD1 is a possible D gene (6 bases). Per the germline V gene, CDR1 is LGHNT and CDR2 is FRNRAP. The CDR3 runs 14 residues. Trimming shortened V by 5 bases and J by 4 bases, and 14 bases separated the two germline ends. CDR3 protein: CASGPDRPGYGYTF. For the CDR3, the DNA is TGTGCTAGTGGTCCCGACAGGCCGGGCTATGGCTACACCTTC.

The chain recombines TRBV2 with TRBJ1-3; D perhaps matches TRBD1 (5 bases). V lost 3 bases to trimming and J lost 4 bases, with 13 bases between them. This CDR3 is built from 15 residues. CDR1 and CDR2 from the germline V gene are SNHLY and FYNNEI. CDR3 bases: TGTGCCAGCAGTGAGAGGGCAGGGTACGGAAACACCATATATTTT. Encoded protein: CASSERAGYGNTIYF.

The chain employs TRBV4-1 and TRBJ1-1; D may be TRBD1 (5 bases). The CDR3 has 13 amino acids. CDR1 is MGHRA and CDR2 is YSYEKL in the germline V gene. Trimming took off 0 bases at V and 5 bases at J, with 7 bases between the two ends. The CDR3 is CASSQDRETEAFF. The CDR3 DNA reads as TGCGCCAGCAGCCAAGACAGGGAAACTGAAGCTTTCTTT.

The chain is built from TRBV6-6 and TRBJ1-5; D uncertain. This CDR3 has 15 amino acids. V gave up 2 bases and J gave up 3 bases, with 11 bases separating them. Looked up from germline, CDR1 is MNHNY and CDR2 is SVGAGI (reference sequence). CDR3 sequence: CASSYLEVFNQPQHF. The CDR3 nucleotides are TGTGCCAGCAGTTACCTCGAGGTATTCAATCAGCCCCAGCATTTT.

The V gene is TRBV9, the J gene TRBJ1-1; no firm D call. CDR3 length equals 16 residues. Trimming left V 4 bases short and J 5 bases short, with 21 bases between. Germline loops: CDR1 SGDLS, CDR2 YYNGEE. CDR3 bases: TGTGCCAGCAGCCACCCCCGGCAAGGGCGGGGAACTGAAGCTTTCTTT. It translates to CASSHPRQGRGTEAFF.

This clone occurred once. The chain recombines TRBV27 with TRBJ1-6; D is ambiguous. V was pared by 3 bases and J by 7 bases, with 13 bases between. The CDR3 covers 15 residues. In germline, CDR1 is MNHEY, CDR2 SMNVEV (reference sequence). CDR3 in DNA: TGTGCCAGCAGTTTGCGGGGATCGGGGAATTCACCCCTCCACTTT. It specifies CASSLRGSGNSPLHF.

The V and J genes are TRBV5-1 and TRBJ2-3; either TRBD1 or TRBD2 may supply D (6 bases each). The germline V gene has CDR1 SGHRS and CDR2 YFSETQ. The CDR3 runs 14 residues. V lost 3 bases to trimming and J lost 5 bases, with 13 bases between them. The CDR3 sequence: CASSSEGGLDTQYF. The DNA for the CDR3 is TGCGCCAGCAGCTCTGAAGGGGGGTTAGATACGCAGTATTTT.

This rearrangement joins TRBV12-1 to TRBJ1-2; TRBD1, the table's D call, was not compared with the DNA. TRBV12-1 is a listed pseudogene. The CDR3 contains 12 residues. The CDR3 loop is CASSSDRFGYTF. In DNA, the CDR3 is TGTGCCAGCAGCTCTGACAGGTTTGGCTACACCTTC.

This sequence joins TRBV5-1 and TRBJ2-2, with a tentative D call TRBD2 (5 bases). V gave up 0 bases and J gave up 5 bases, with 11 bases separating them. The CDR3 loop spans 15 amino acids. Germline CDR1 and CDR2: SGHRS and YFSETQ. CDR3: CASSLELPGTGELFF. The DNA for the CDR3 is TGCGCCAGCAGCTTGGAGTTACCGGGAACCGGGGAGCTGTTTTTT. Full variable domain (missing parts from reference TRBV5-1 and TRBJ2-2): KAGVTQTPRYLIKTRGQQVTLSCSPISGHRSVSWYQQTPGQGLQFLFEYFSETQRNKGNFPGRFSGRQFSNSRSEMNVSTLELGDSALYLCASSLELPGTGELFFGEGSRLTVL.

The V and J genes are TRBV12-5 and TRBJ2-7; D unclear. Per the germline V gene, CDR1 is LGHNT and CDR2 is FRNRAP. Trimming removed 1 base from V and 0 bases from J, with 10 bases in between. There are 15 residues in the CDR3. The CDR3 is CASGLGSLSSYEQYF. The DNA of the CDR3 is TGTGCTAGTGGTTTGGGCAGTCTTAGCTCCTACGAGCAGTACTTC.

The CDR3 DNA reads as TGTGCCAGCAGCTTAGGCGGGGGTCAGAACACTGAAGCTTTCTTT. Amino acid sequence: CASSLGGGQNTEAFF. This rearrangement joins TRBV7-3 to TRBJ1-1, with D possibly matching TRBD1 (5 bases). CDR3 length equals 15 residues. The germline V gene encodes CDR1 SGHTA and CDR2 FQGTGA. V lost 2 bases and J 1 base, leaving 11 bases between the germline ends.

The genes are TRBV9 and TRBJ1-1, with D unresolved. The germline V and J ends were trimmed by 3 bases and 7 bases, with 19 bases remaining between them. The germline V gene encodes CDR1 SGDLS and CDR2 YYNGEE. The CDR3 runs 15 residues. DNA for the CDR3: TGTGCCAGCAGCGCCCCCCAACAAACGACAATTGAAGCTTTCTTT. Its protein product is CASSAPQQTTIEAFF.

The gene calls are TRBV15 and TRBJ2-4, with a weak D call TRBD2 (5 bases). CDR1 is LNHNV and CDR2 is YYDKDF in the germline V gene (reference sequence). V was trimmed by 0 bases and J by 6 bases, leaving 15 bases between them. The CDR3 length is 16 residues. This CDR3 reads CATSRDPNLAGNIQYF. The CDR3 DNA is TGTGCCACCAGCAGAGATCCCAATTTGGCGGGAAACATTCAGTACTTC.

This clone was counted a few times. V and J are TRBV5-4 and TRBJ2-7; 9 nucleotides align to TRBD1. The trim removed 4 bases at V and 5 bases at J, leaving 4 bases unmatched. The CDR3 is 13 amino acids. Germline-derived CDR1 and CDR2 are SGHNT and YYREEE (reference sequence). DNA for the CDR3: TGTGCCAGCAGCACGGACAGGGGCGACGAGCAGTACTTC. The encoded protein is CASSTDRGDEQYF. The full variable domain, its missing parts supplied by reference TRBV5-4 and TRBJ2-7, is ETGVTQSPTHLIKTRGQQVTLRCSSQSGHNTVSWYQQALGQGPQFIFQYYREEENGRGNFPPRFSGLQFPNYSSELNVNALELDDSALYLCASSTDRGDEQYFGPGTRLTVT.

The chain joins TRBV28 to TRBJ1-6; D gene uncertain. Germline CDR1 MDHEN, CDR2 SYDVKM. The CDR3 extends over 14 amino acids. The V end lost 7 bases, the J end lost 7 bases, and 14 bases lay between the germline ends. The CDR3 loop reads CASTALGRNSPLHF. The CDR3 nucleotides read TGTGCCAGCACCGCGTTAGGGCGGAATTCACCCCTCCACTTT.

The chain is built from TRBV11-2 and TRBJ2-7; D tentatively fits TRBD1 or TRBD2 (5 bases each). This CDR3 region has 14 residues. CDR1 is SGHAT and CDR2 is FQNNGV in the germline V gene. V was cut by 1 base and J by 2 bases, with 9 bases left in between. The CDR3 DNA is TGTGCCAGCAGCTTAGGACGGGGACCCTACGAGCAGTACTTC. It is translated as CASSLGRGPYEQYF.

There are a few counts of this clone. The J gene is TRBJ2-7, the V gene TRBV11-2; no firm D call. From germline, CDR1 is SGHAT and CDR2 FQNNGV. CDR3 size: 14 residues. Trimming removed 5 bases at V and 0 bases at J, with 11 bases between. The CDR3 sequence: CASSPRGPSYEQYF. The CDR3 region has the DNA TGTGCCAGCAGCCCTCGCGGCCCCTCCTACGAGCAGTACTTC. The full variable domain, completed using reference TRBV11-2 and TRBJ2-7, is EAGVAQSPRYKIIEKRQSVAFWCNPISGHATLYWYQQILGQGPKLLIQFQNNGVVDDSQLPKDRFSAERLKGVDSTLKIQPAKLEDSAVYLCASSPRGPSYEQYFGPGTRLTVT.

The chain joins TRBV5-1 to TRBJ1-6; no clear D. Trimming took 0 bases from V and 7 from J, leaving 8 bases between them. The CDR3 covers 14 residues. Germline CDR1 and CDR2: SGHRS and YFSETQ. The CDR3 DNA sequence: TGCGCCAGCAGCTTGGACAGTGCGAATTCACCCCTCCACTTT. Its translation: CASSLDSANSPLHF.